The entry that follows covers one TCR beta chain sequence. This specimen comes from a study of blood T cell repertoires in COVID-19. Study context: Samples of COVID-19 (acute and convalescent) were obtained from the United States, Italy and Spain.

The method was immunoSEQ multiplex PCR; TCRdb's version includes in-frame clones alone and lacks a portion of them. In the table there are 190,000 or so clones, around 90% of which are singletons. This receptor was taken from a man aged 18 to 35 with acute COVID-19. The sequencing sample was made of PBMCs or T cells enriched from blood (not recorded which).

The CDR3 coding sequence is TGTGCCAGTAGCATTCCGACAGGGGGGGTGCAGTTCTTC. Protein sequence: CASSIPTGGVQFF. The gene calls are TRBV19 and TRBJ2-1, with 9 bases that match TRBD1. V was clipped by 6 bases and J by 12 bases; unmatched bases: 9. Germline CDR1 LNHDA, CDR2 SQIVND (reference sequence). The CDR3 length is 13 residues.